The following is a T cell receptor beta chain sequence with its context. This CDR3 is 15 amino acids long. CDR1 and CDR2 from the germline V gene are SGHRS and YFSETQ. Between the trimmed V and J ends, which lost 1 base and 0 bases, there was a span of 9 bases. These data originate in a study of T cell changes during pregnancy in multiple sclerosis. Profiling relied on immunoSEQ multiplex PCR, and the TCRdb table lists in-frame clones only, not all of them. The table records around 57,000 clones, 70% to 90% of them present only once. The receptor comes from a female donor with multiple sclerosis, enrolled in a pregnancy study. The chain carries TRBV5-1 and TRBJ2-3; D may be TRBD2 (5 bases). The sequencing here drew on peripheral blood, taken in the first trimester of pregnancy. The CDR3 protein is CASSLSGLSTDTQYF. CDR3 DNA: TGCGCCAGCAGCTTGTCCGGACTTAGCACAGATACGCAGTATTTT.